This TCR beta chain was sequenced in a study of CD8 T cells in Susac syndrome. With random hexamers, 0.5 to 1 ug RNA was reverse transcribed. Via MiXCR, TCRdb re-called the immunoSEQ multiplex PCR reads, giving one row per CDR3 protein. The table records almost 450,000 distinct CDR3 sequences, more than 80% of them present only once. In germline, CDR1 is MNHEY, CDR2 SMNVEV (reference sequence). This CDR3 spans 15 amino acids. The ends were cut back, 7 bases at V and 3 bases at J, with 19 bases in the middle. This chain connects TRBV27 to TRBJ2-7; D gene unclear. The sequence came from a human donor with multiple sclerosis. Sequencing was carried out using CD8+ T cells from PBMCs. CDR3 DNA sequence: TGTGCCAGCACACCAACCTGGGGTCTTCTCTACGAGCAGTACTTC. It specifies CASTPTWGLLYEQYF.